The 28 T cell receptor beta chains below all came from one sample that was sequenced in a study of graft-versus-host responses after intestinal transplantation. Method: immunoSEQ multiplex PCR; TCRdb's copy keeps in-frame clones and lacks some. Found here are 12,000 to 15,000 clones, approximately 80% of them singletons; the top ten hold around 3.9%. Tissue from the graft was processed to free its intraepithelial and lamina propria lymphocytes. Sequenced here: ileum tissue, sampled roughly 26 days after intestinal transplant. These receptors came from a human patient who received an intestinal transplant, so some T cells may come from the graft donor.

V gene TRBV7-9 combines with J gene TRBJ1-5; D is uncertain. The CDR3 sequence is 16 residues long. Germline-derived CDR1 and CDR2 are SEHNR and FQNEAQ (reference sequence). V was pared by 4 bases and J by 4 bases, with 17 bases between. The CDR3 is CASSSSEGRLNQPQHF. As DNA, the CDR3 is TGTGCCAGCAGCTCCTCCGAGGGCAGGCTTAATCAGCCCCAGCATTTT.

The chain recombines TRBV28 with TRBJ2-2; no firm D call. CDR3 length: 14 amino acids. V lost 3 bases, J lost 8 bases, and 13 bases lay in between. Per germline, CDR1 MDHEN and CDR2 SYDVKM. CDR3 coding DNA: TGTGCCAGCAGTTTTAGTGTGGTCGGGGGGGAGCTGTTTTTT. The encoded protein is CASSFSVVGGELFF.

The chain is built from TRBV27 and TRBJ1-6; 8 bases align to TRBD1. V was pared by 4 bases and J by 0 bases, with 11 bases of the junction left unmatched. The germline CDR1 and CDR2 sequences are MNHEY and SMNVEV (reference sequence). This CDR3 spans 19 amino acids. CDR3 residues: CASSSRPGQGRSYNSPLHF. Here the CDR3 DNA reads TGTGCCAGCAGTTCCCGGCCAGGACAGGGTCGCTCCTATAATTCACCCCTCCACTTT.

The chain joins TRBV28 to TRBJ1-2, with 7 bases matching TRBD1. J gave up 2 bases and V 5 bases, and 5 bases lay outside the gene matches. This CDR3 has 14 amino acids. Germline V gene data show CDR1 as MDHEN and CDR2 as SYDVKM. The DNA for the CDR3 is TGTGCCAGCAGTCCCGGGGGACAGAACTATGGCTACACCTTC. Its protein is CASSPGGQNYGYTF.

The chain combines TRBV28 with TRBJ2-7; 8 bases are a match to TRBD1. This CDR3 spans 15 amino acids. V lost 5 bases, J lost 6 bases, and 12 bases stayed unmatched. Germline V gene sequence: CDR1 MDHEN, CDR2 SYDVKM. Here the CDR3 reads CASSPTRDRGREQYV. DNA of the CDR3: TGTGCCAGCAGTCCTACCCGAGACAGGGGACGCGAGCAGTACGTC.

The V call is TRBV6-5, the J call TRBJ2-2; tentatively, D is TRBD1 (6 bases). Deletions cut 9 bases from V and 6 bases from J, with 17 bases between. There are 14 residues in the CDR3. Per the germline V gene, CDR1 is MNHEY and CDR2 is SVGAGI. CDR3 sequence: CASGPNRAPGELFF. DNA for the CDR3: TGTGCCAGTGGACCAAACAGGGCTCCCGGGGAGCTGTTTTTT.

The chain links TRBV19 to TRBJ1-1, with D hard to call. The V end lost 1 base, the J end lost 4 bases, and 7 bases lay between the germline ends. This CDR3 contains 13 residues. Germline CDR1 reads LNHDA; CDR2 reads SQIVND (reference sequence). Here the CDR3 DNA reads TGTGCCAGTAGTATAGGCAGGTCCACTGAAGCTTTCTTT. Amino acid sequence: CASSIGRSTEAFF.

This chain links TRBV27 with TRBJ2-7, with D maybe TRBD2 (5 bases). The germline CDR1 and CDR2 sequences are MNHEY and SMNVEV (reference sequence). The CDR3 sequence is 13 residues long. V lost 2 bases to trimming and J lost 3 bases, with 8 bases between them. Here the CDR3 reads CASSLIEGYEQYF. In DNA form, the CDR3 reads TGTGCCAGCAGTTTAATAGAGGGCTACGAGCAGTACTTC.

This chain uses TRBV7-8 with TRBJ1-4, with a tentative D call TRBD1 (6 bases). The germline V gene has CDR1 SGHVS and CDR2 FQNEAQ. The CDR3 totals 17 residues. Trimming shortened V by 4 bases and J by 0 bases, and 15 bases separated the two germline ends. This chain's CDR3 is CASSSLEGQSTNEKLFF. The CDR3 bases are TGTGCCAGCAGCTCCCTTGAAGGACAGTCAACTAATGAAAAACTGTTTTTT. Full variable domain (remainder filled in from reference TRBV7-8 and TRBJ1-4): GAGVSQSPRYKVAKRGQDVALRCDPISGHVSLFWYQQALGQGPEFLTYFQNEAQLDKSGLPSDRFFAERPEGSVSTLKIQRTQQEDSAVYLCASSSLEGQSTNEKLFFGSGTQLSVL.

The chain couples TRBV2 to TRBJ2-5; D might be TRBD2 (6 bases). The CDR3 is made up of 14 amino acids. The germline V gene encodes CDR1 SNHLY and CDR2 FYNNEI. The V gene lost 2 bases and the J gene lost 5 bases, with 12 bases spanning the gap. CDR3 sequence reads: CASSERGGRETQYF. The CDR3 bases are TGTGCCAGCAGTGAAAGGGGAGGAAGGGAGACCCAGTACTTC.

V is TRBV11-2 and J is TRBJ2-3; no clear D. V lost 1 base to trimming and J lost 8 bases, with 4 bases between them. Germline V gives CDR1 SGHAT, CDR2 FQNNGV. This CDR3 comprises 11 residues. CDR3 protein: CASSLGGTQYF. The CDR3 nucleotides read TGTGCCAGCAGCTTAGGAGGTACGCAGTATTTT.

V is TRBV19 and J is TRBJ1-2, with D hard to call. Germline-derived CDR1 and CDR2 are LNHDA and SQIVND (reference sequence). The CDR3 has 15 residues. V was shortened by 1 base and J by 4 bases, with 13 bases between the two germline ends. CDR3 in amino acids: CASSIARADLYGYTF. CDR3 nucleotide sequence: TGTGCCAGTAGTATAGCGAGGGCTGACCTCTATGGCTACACCTTC.

The rearrangement uses TRBV2 and TRBJ1-1; tentative D call: TRBD1 (5 bases). Trimming took 7 bases from V and 7 from J, leaving 19 bases between them. Per the germline V gene, CDR1 is SNHLY and CDR2 is FYNNEI. The CDR3 is 14 amino acids. The CDR3 sequence is CASKVEGGAGEAFF. The CDR3 nucleotides are TGTGCCAGCAAGGTAGAAGGAGGGGCCGGTGAAGCTTTCTTT. Combining the CDR3 with reference TRBV2 and TRBJ1-1 gives the whole variable domain EPEVTQTPSHQVTQMGQEVILRCVPISNHLYFYWYRQILGQKVEFLVSFYNNEISEKSEIFDDQFSVERPDGSNFTLKIRSTKLEDSAMYFCASKVEGGAGEAFFGQGTRLTVV.

This clone was counted a single time. V is TRBV28 and J is TRBJ2-1; possible D gene TRBD2, 6 bases. The CDR3 covers 15 residues. With 2 bases removed from V and 10 bases from J, the gap between germline ends came to 18 bases. Germline V gene sequence: CDR1 MDHEN, CDR2 SYDVKM. CDR3 in DNA: TGTGCCAGCAGTTTAGGGGGAGGCGGGATGGGCGAGCAGTTCTTC. Protein product: CASSLGGGGMGEQFF.

The chain joins TRBV4-3 to TRBJ2-6; D ambiguous. The CDR3 contains 16 residues. V was shortened by 0 bases and J by 0 bases, with 6 bases between the two germline ends. Germline V gives CDR1 LGHNA, CDR2 YSLEER. As DNA, the CDR3 is TGCGCCAGCAGCCAAGATTATAGCTCTGGGGCCAACGTCCTGACTTTC. The encoded protein is CASSQDYSSGANVLTF.

This chain uses TRBV25-1 with TRBJ1-2; D uncertain. Trimming left V 4 bases short and J 8 bases short, with 8 bases between. This CDR3 has 11 amino acids. Germline loops: CDR1 MGHDK, CDR2 SYGVNS. The CDR3 here is CASSALSGYTF. The DNA for the CDR3 is TGTGCCAGCAGTGCCCTCTCCGGCTACACCTTC.

CDR3 nucleotides: TGTGCCAGCAGCAGCCGGGACAGGGGTCTTTACGAGCAGTACGTC. Amino acids: CASSSRDRGLYEQYV. The chain is built from TRBV5-6 and TRBJ2-7; 10 bases are shared with TRBD1. Germline lookup yields CDR1 SGHDT and CDR2 YYEEEE. Unmatched junction bases numbered 8, after V lost 4 bases and J lost 4 bases. This CDR3 has 15 residues.

The J gene is TRBJ2-7, the V gene TRBV21-1; the tabulated D call, TRBD1, remains unverified against the DNA. TRBV21-1 is shown as a pseudogene. This CDR3 region has 14 residues. This CDR3 is CASKGTGPPYEQYV. As DNA, the CDR3 is TGTGCCAGCAAGGGGACAGGGCCACCCTACGAGCAGTACGTC.

This clone is labeled as medium-sized. V and J are TRBV4-1 and TRBJ1-4, with D uncertain. Germline CDR1 is MGHRA and CDR2 is YSYEKL. This CDR3 is built from 17 residues. Trimming left V 2 bases short and J 0 bases short, with 13 bases between. Written as DNA, the CDR3 is TGCGCCAGCAGCCAAAATGAGGTTTGGGCAACTAATGAAAAACTGTTTTTT. Protein: CASSQNEVWATNEKLFF.

The V gene is TRBV2, the J gene TRBJ2-1; 9 bases map to TRBD2. Trimming removed 8 bases from V and 5 bases from J; junction bases left unmatched: 10. Per the germline V gene, CDR1 is SNHLY and CDR2 is FYNNEI. This CDR3 spans 15 amino acids. The CDR3 nucleotides are TGTGCCAGCGACCGCGGGGGGGCCTTGGACAATGAGCAGTTCTTC. This sequence encodes CASDRGGALDNEQFF.

The J gene is TRBJ2-1, the V gene TRBV7-9; a possible D gene is TRBD2 (7 bases). Deletions cut 5 bases from V and 4 bases from J, with 18 bases between. Germline CDR1 SEHNR, CDR2 FQNEAQ (reference sequence). The CDR3 length is 16 residues. CDR3 sequence reads: CASSLITGGFYNEQFF. CDR3 DNA sequence: TGTGCCAGCAGCCTAATCACGGGGGGCTTTTACAATGAGCAGTTCTTC. Variable domain in full (rest from reference TRBV7-9 and TRBJ2-1): DTGVSQNPRHKITKRGQNVTFRCDPISEHNRLYWYRQTLGQGPEFLTYFQNEAQLEKSRLLSDRFSAERPKGSFSTLEIQRTEQGDSAMYLCASSLITGGFYNEQFFGPGTRLTVL.

The CDR3, as DNA: TGCGCCAGCAGCCAAGCGCGTGCCAGGGGCACTAGCACAGATACGCAGTATTTT. Its translation: CASSQARARGTSTDTQYF. The chain is built from TRBV4-3 and TRBJ2-3; maybe TRBD1 (6 bases). V dropped 1 base and J dropped 0 bases, with 17 bases sitting between them. From germline, CDR1 is LGHNA and CDR2 YSLEER. The CDR3 spans 18 residues.

The chain combines TRBV28 with TRBJ2-3, with TRBD2 matching over 12 bases. Germline CDR1 and CDR2: MDHEN and SYDVKM. The CDR3 contains 15 residues. Trimming at V came to 6 bases and at J to 3 bases, leaving 4 bases not matched to a gene. CDR3 sequence (DNA): TGTGCCAGCAGCACTAGCGGGGGGAAAACAGATACGCAGTATTTT. Translation gives CASSTSGGKTDTQYF.

As DNA, the CDR3 is TGTGCCAGCAGCCTTACAGGGTATAGCAATCAGCCCCAGCATTTT. Translating it yields CASSLTGYSNQPQHF. This sequence joins TRBV28 and TRBJ1-5; TRBD1 is a possible D gene (6 bases). V dropped 6 bases and J dropped 0 bases, with 12 bases sitting between them. The germline V gene has CDR1 MDHEN and CDR2 SYDVKM. CDR3 length: 15 amino acids. Using reference TRBV28 and TRBJ1-5 for the parts outside the CDR3, the full variable domain is DVKVTQSSRYLVKRTGEKVFLECVQDMDHENMFWYRQDPGLGLRLIYFSYDVKMKEKGDIPEGYSVSREKKERFSLILESASTNQTSMYLCASSLTGYSNQPQHFGDGTRLSIL.

The chain joins TRBV7-9 to TRBJ2-2; D not resolved. Trimming removed 5 bases from V and 7 bases from J, with 17 bases in between. This CDR3 has 15 amino acids. Germline values: CDR1 SEHNR, CDR2 FQNEAQ (reference sequence). The CDR3 region has the DNA TGTGCCAGCAGCCGAAAGCTAGATTTTAACGGGGAGCTGTTTTTT. Its translation: CASSRKLDFNGELFF.

The chain joins TRBV4-2 to TRBJ2-3; D is possibly TRBD1 (5 bases). Per germline, CDR1 LGHNA and CDR2 YNFKEQ. The V gene lost 2 bases and the J gene lost 0 bases, with 18 bases spanning the gap. The CDR3 length is 18 residues. The CDR3 DNA sequence: TGTGCCAGCAGCCAAATTGACTGGACACCCTCTAGCACAGATACGCAGTATTTT. It encodes CASSQIDWTPSSTDTQYF.

The chain carries TRBV19 and TRBJ1-5; perhaps TRBD1 as D (6 bases). The ends were cut back, 7 bases at V and 6 bases at J, with 16 bases in the middle. The CDR3 covers 14 residues. The germline gives CDR1 LNHDA, CDR2 SQIVND (reference sequence). The CDR3 DNA reads TGTGCCAGTACCCCGGGACAAGCATTTCAGCCCCAGCATTTT. Translation: CASTPGQAFQPQHF.

In its sample, this clone was seen once. The chain couples TRBV15 to TRBJ1-5, with TRBD1 as a possible D gene (6 bases). The CDR3 has 17 residues. The germline CDR1 and CDR2 sequences are LNHNV and YYDKDF (reference sequence). The V end was cut by 0 bases, the J end by 3 bases, with 15 bases between. This CDR3 is CATSRDLQDRDNQPQHF. CDR3 in DNA: TGTGCCACCAGCAGAGATTTACAGGACAGAGACAATCAGCCCCAGCATTTT.